The rows below give T cell receptor beta chains drawn from one sample of a study of cytomegalovirus exposure and HLA in healthy donors. Measured with immunoSEQ multiplex PCR; TCRdb has only the in-frame clones, and not every one. The table records over 150,000 clones, 70% to 80% of them present only once. The sample taken for sequencing was PBMCs. The source is a man younger than 45 in good health and CMV-seropositive. Each CDR3 is given with its conserved first and last residue. A D gene is named only where the DNA matches it firmly. A clone size is listed for some rows: how often the clone was seen (once, few, many), or a class if it is expanded.

J gene	D gene	clone size	V gene	CDR3 length	CDR3 protein	CDR3 DNA
TRBJ2-3	-	-	TRBV7-3	14	CASSLTTSTDTQYF	TGTGCCAGCAGCTTAACTACAAGCACAGATACGCAGTATTTT
TRBJ1-3	-	few	TRBV28	13	CASSDSSGNTIYF	TGTGCCAGCAGCGACAGCTCTGGAAACACCATATATTTT
TRBJ1-4	-	-	TRBV5-5	12	CASSTPNEKLFF	TGTGCCAGCAGCACACCGAATGAAAAACTGTTTTTT
TRBJ2-7	-	-	TRBV6-1	13	CASSESSRYEQYF	TGTGCCAGCAGTGAAAGCTCGAGATACGAGCAGTACTTC
TRBJ1-5	TRBD1	-	TRBV4-2	16	CASSQEWDRSNQPQHF	TGTGCCAGCAGCCAAGAGTGGGACAGAAGCAATCAGCCCCAGCATTTT
TRBJ1-2	-	once	TRBV5-1	15	CASSLVPGGDYGYTF	TGCGCCAGCAGCTTGGTACCCGGGGGAGACTATGGCTACACCTTC
TRBJ1-1	-	-	TRBV4-2	14	CASSQGVVSCEAFF	TGTGCCAGCAGCCAAGGAGTCGTCTCTTGTGAAGCTTTCTTT
TRBJ2-5	-	-	TRBV5-1	15	CASSFSTGLQETQYF	TGCGCCAGCAGCTTCAGCACAGGGCTTCAAGAGACCCAGTACTTC
TRBJ1-2	TRBD1	-	TRBV6-6	14	CASSSGQGHYGYTF	TGTGCCAGCAGTTCAGGACAGGGGCACTATGGCTACACCTTC
TRBJ1-1	TRBD1	-	TRBV27	14	CASRAGQANTEAFF	TGTGCCAGCAGGGCGGGACAGGCGAACACTGAAGCTTTCTTT
TRBJ2-5	-	-	TRBV7-3	15	CASSLGGPGQETQYF	TGTGCCAGCAGCTTAGGCGGTCCTGGCCAAGAGACCCAGTACTTC
TRBJ2-1	-	-	TRBV29-1	14	CSVFGGGSYNEQFF	TGCAGCGTGTTTGGGGGCGGCTCCTACAATGAGCAGTTCTTC
TRBJ1-1	TRBD1	-	TRBV19	16	CASSSPDRGRNTEAFF	TGTGCCAGTAGTTCTCCGGACAGGGGGCGAAACACTGAAGCTTTCTTT
TRBJ1-1	TRBD1	few	TRBV7-9	15	CASSFTGTGNTEAFF	TGTGCCAGCAGCTTCACCGGGACAGGTAACACTGAAGCTTTCTTT